Listed below are T cell receptor beta chains from one sample, sequenced in a study of shared clonotypes between healthy human individuals. Repertoires were generated with immunoSEQ multiplex PCR, while TCRdb's copy carries only in-frame clones and drops some. The data contain approximately 330,000 clones, 73% of them singletons. The source material was memory CD4+ T cells sorted from blood. These TCRs come from a man younger than 45 in good health. Both conserved end residues are part of each CDR3. Each record gives: D gene, clone size, J gene, V gene, CDR3 protein, CDR3 DNA. A D gene is named only where the DNA matches it firmly. Clone size is given for some rows only: seen once, a few or many times, or a class if the clone is expanded.

d_gene: NA
abundance: NA
j_gene: TRBJ1-1
v_gene: TRBV11-3
CDR3aa: CASSHEGVNTEAFF
CDR3nt: TGTGCCAGCAGCCATGAAGGAGTTAACACTGAAGCTTTCTTT

d_gene: NA
abundance: NA
j_gene: TRBJ2-2
v_gene: TRBV27
CDR3aa: CASSPLVLPTGELFF
CDR3nt: TGTGCCAGCAGTCCGCTTGTACTTCCCACCGGGGAGCTGTTTTTT

d_gene: NA
abundance: NA
j_gene: TRBJ2-7
v_gene: TRBV19
CDR3aa: CASSMRRSSYEQYF
CDR3nt: TGTGCCAGTAGTATGAGGCGTAGCTCCTACGAGCAGTACTTC

d_gene: NA
abundance: once
j_gene: TRBJ1-2
v_gene: TRBV2
CDR3aa: CASSEVKGGGYTF
CDR3nt: TGTGCCAGCAGTGAAGTGAAAGGGGGGGGCTACACCTTC

d_gene: NA
abundance: NA
j_gene: TRBJ2-3
v_gene: TRBV6-6
CDR3aa: CASVQLGGTDTQYF
CDR3nt: TGTGCCAGCGTACAGCTGGGCGGCACAGATACGCAGTATTTT

d_gene: NA
abundance: NA
j_gene: TRBJ1-1
v_gene: TRBV5-5
CDR3aa: CASSLGGDTEAFF
CDR3nt: TGTGCCAGCAGCTTGGGAGGGGACACTGAAGCTTTCTTT

d_gene: TRBD1
abundance: NA
j_gene: TRBJ2-2
v_gene: TRBV6-1
CDR3aa: CASSAGTGYTGELFF
CDR3nt: TGTGCCAGCAGCGCGGGGACAGGGTACACCGGGGAGCTGTTTTTT

d_gene: NA
abundance: NA
j_gene: TRBJ2-7
v_gene: TRBV9
CDR3aa: CASSLDPGFPQYF
CDR3nt: TGTGCCAGCAGCCTGGACCCAGGGTTTCCGCAGTACTTC

d_gene: NA
abundance: NA
j_gene: TRBJ1-1
v_gene: TRBV7-2
CDR3aa: CASSRDPLIGTEAFF
CDR3nt: TGTGCCAGCAGCAGAGACCCTCTGATTGGGACTGAAGCTTTCTTT

d_gene: NA
abundance: many
j_gene: TRBJ2-1
v_gene: TRBV11-2
CDR3aa: CASSPPRGEQFF
CDR3nt: TGTGCCAGCAGCCCCCCGCGGGGTGAGCAGTTCTTC

d_gene: NA
abundance: NA
j_gene: TRBJ1-1
v_gene: TRBV5-1
CDR3aa: CASSLGGRNTEAFF
CDR3nt: TGCGCCAGCAGCTTGGGTGGTAGAAACACTGAAGCTTTCTTT

d_gene: NA
abundance: many
j_gene: TRBJ1-3
v_gene: TRBV11-2
CDR3aa: CASRDSGGTGNTIYF
CDR3nt: TGTGCCAGCAGGGACAGCGGAGGGACTGGAAACACCATATATTTT

d_gene: TRBD1
abundance: NA
j_gene: TRBJ1-5
v_gene: TRBV7-2
CDR3aa: CASSLYSDRGNQPQHF
CDR3nt: TGTGCCAGCAGCTTATATTCCGACAGGGGGAATCAGCCCCAGCATTTT

d_gene: NA
abundance: NA
j_gene: TRBJ1-2
v_gene: TRBV14
CDR3aa: CASSRAAYGYTF
CDR3nt: TGTGCCAGCAGCCGGGCCGCGTATGGCTACACCTTC

d_gene: TRBD2
abundance: NA
j_gene: TRBJ2-3
v_gene: TRBV10-3
CDR3aa: CAISERDYTDTQYF
CDR3nt: TGTGCCATCAGTGAACGGGACTACACAGATACGCAGTATTTT

d_gene: NA
abundance: NA
j_gene: TRBJ1-1
v_gene: TRBV18
CDR3aa: CASSMAQGNTEAFF
CDR3nt: TGTGCCAGCTCAATGGCTCAGGGGAACACTGAAGCTTTCTTT

d_gene: NA
abundance: NA
j_gene: TRBJ2-1
v_gene: TRBV11-3
CDR3aa: CASSLDLLEGREQFF
CDR3nt: TGTGCCAGCAGCTTAGATCTTCTGGAGGGGAGGGAGCAGTTCTTC

d_gene: TRBD1
abundance: NA
j_gene: TRBJ2-7
v_gene: TRBV19
CDR3aa: CASSTRTGVYEQYF
CDR3nt: TGTGCCAGTAGCACCCGGACAGGAGTCTACGAGCAGTACTTC

d_gene: NA
abundance: NA
j_gene: TRBJ2-7
v_gene: TRBV5-6
CDR3aa: CASSRDRAYEQYF
CDR3nt: TGTGCCAGCAGCCGGGACCGAGCCTACGAGCAGTACTTC

d_gene: NA
abundance: NA
j_gene: TRBJ2-5
v_gene: TRBV9
CDR3aa: CASSVGQLATQYF
CDR3nt: TGTGCCAGCAGCGTAGGGCAGTTGGCGACCCAGTACTTC

d_gene: NA
abundance: NA
j_gene: TRBJ2-3
v_gene: TRBV2
CDR3aa: CASSGRLTSTDTQYF
CDR3nt: TGTGCCAGCAGTGGGAGGCTAACTTCCACAGATACGCAGTATTTT

d_gene: TRBD1
abundance: NA
j_gene: TRBJ2-7
v_gene: TRBV2
CDR3aa: CASSATGAGEQYF
CDR3nt: TGTGCCAGCAGTGCGACAGGGGCGGGCGAGCAGTACTTC

d_gene: TRBD2
abundance: NA
j_gene: TRBJ2-3
v_gene: TRBV25-1
CDR3aa: CASSGSSGSTDTQYF
CDR3nt: TGTGCCAGCAGTGGATCTAGCGGAAGCACAGATACGCAGTATTTT

d_gene: NA
abundance: NA
j_gene: TRBJ1-1
v_gene: TRBV19
CDR3aa: CASSLNRENTEAFF
CDR3nt: TGTGCCAGTAGTCTAAACAGGGAGAACACTGAAGCTTTCTTT

d_gene: NA
abundance: NA
j_gene: TRBJ2-3
v_gene: TRBV5-1
CDR3aa: CASSPSIDYTDTQYF
CDR3nt: TGCGCCAGCAGCCCATCGATTGACTACACAGATACGCAGTATTTT

d_gene: NA
abundance: NA
j_gene: TRBJ1-2
v_gene: TRBV9
CDR3aa: CASSGGLYGYTF
CDR3nt: TGTGCCAGCAGCGGGGGCCTCTATGGCTACACCTTC

d_gene: NA
abundance: NA
j_gene: TRBJ2-2
v_gene: TRBV5-1
CDR3aa: CASSLAVQNTGELFF
CDR3nt: TGCGCCAGCAGCTTGGCAGTCCAGAACACCGGGGAGCTGTTTTTT

d_gene: TRBD2
abundance: NA
j_gene: TRBJ2-1
v_gene: TRBV5-5
CDR3aa: CASSPWTRKGNEQFF
CDR3nt: TGTGCCAGCAGCCCCTGGACTAGGAAAGGCAATGAGCAGTTCTTC

d_gene: NA
abundance: NA
j_gene: TRBJ1-4
v_gene: TRBV6-5
CDR3aa: CASSYNTGMDEKLFF
CDR3nt: TGTGCCAGCAGTTACAACACAGGGATGGATGAAAAACTGTTTTTT

d_gene: NA
abundance: once
j_gene: TRBJ2-1
v_gene: TRBV15
CDR3aa: CATSKGGDINEQFF
CDR3nt: TGTGCCACCAGCAAGGGGGGCGACATCAATGAGCAGTTCTTC

d_gene: NA
abundance: few
j_gene: TRBJ2-7
v_gene: TRBV6-1
CDR3aa: CASSAAFGLGRLSYEQYF
CDR3nt: TGTGCCAGCAGTGCTGCGTTCGGGCTTGGCAGGTTGTCCTACGAGCAGTACTTC

d_gene: NA
abundance: NA
j_gene: TRBJ1-5
v_gene: TRBV28
CDR3aa: CASRLETAGGQPQHF
CDR3nt: TGTGCCAGCCGACTCGAGACGGCCGGCGGTCAGCCCCAGCATTTT

d_gene: NA
abundance: NA
j_gene: TRBJ1-1
v_gene: TRBV6-5
CDR3aa: CASSYYQGRTEAFF
CDR3nt: TGTGCCAGCAGTTACTATCAGGGGAGGACTGAAGCTTTCTTT

d_gene: NA
abundance: NA
j_gene: TRBJ1-5
v_gene: TRBV28
CDR3aa: CASSPRDHQPQHF
CDR3nt: TGTGCCAGCAGTCCCCGGGACCATCAGCCCCAGCATTTT

d_gene: NA
abundance: NA
j_gene: TRBJ2-7
v_gene: TRBV27
CDR3aa: CASSLGARLNEQYF
CDR3nt: TGTGCCAGCAGTTTAGGGGCCAGGTTGAACGAGCAGTACTTC

d_gene: NA
abundance: NA
j_gene: TRBJ2-7
v_gene: TRBV9
CDR3aa: CASSGGLRGSREQYF
CDR3nt: TGTGCCAGCAGCGGTGGTTTGAGGGGGAGTAGAGAGCAGTACTTC

d_gene: TRBD2
abundance: NA
j_gene: TRBJ2-7
v_gene: TRBV27
CDR3aa: CASRRASGSHEQYF
CDR3nt: TGTGCCAGCAGGAGGGCTAGCGGGAGTCATGAGCAGTACTTC

d_gene: TRBD1
abundance: NA
j_gene: TRBJ1-4
v_gene: TRBV30
CDR3aa: CAWSRDRGREKLFF
CDR3nt: TGTGCCTGGAGCCGGGACAGGGGGCGTGAAAAACTGTTTTTT

d_gene: NA
abundance: many
j_gene: TRBJ1-2
v_gene: TRBV5-6
CDR3aa: CASSNRDRNYGYTF
CDR3nt: TGTGCCAGCAGCAACCGAGACCGAAACTATGGCTACACCTTC

d_gene: NA
abundance: NA
j_gene: TRBJ2-2
v_gene: TRBV19
CDR3aa: CASSIDIVRDWNTGELFF
CDR3nt: TGTGCCAGTAGTATAGATATCGTAAGGGATTGGAACACCGGGGAGCTGTTTTTT

d_gene: TRBD2
abundance: few
j_gene: TRBJ2-3
v_gene: TRBV7-6
CDR3aa: CASTSSPPGLAPDTQYF
CDR3nt: TGTGCCAGCACCTCCTCTCCCCCCGGACTAGCGCCAGATACGCAGTATTTT

d_gene: TRBD2
abundance: NA
j_gene: TRBJ2-3
v_gene: TRBV12-5
CDR3aa: CASGLVQRELAGYTDTQYF
CDR3nt: TGTGCTAGTGGTTTGGTACAGAGAGAATTAGCGGGATACACAGATACGCAGTATTTT

d_gene: TRBD2
abundance: NA
j_gene: TRBJ2-1
v_gene: TRBV10-1
CDR3aa: CAKLAGIYNEQFF
CDR3nt: TGCGCCAAGCTAGCGGGCATCTACAATGAGCAGTTCTTC

d_gene: NA
abundance: few
j_gene: TRBJ2-7
v_gene: TRBV7-8
CDR3aa: CASSKRASTYEQYF
CDR3nt: TGTGCCAGCAGCAAGAGGGCCAGCACCTACGAGCAGTACTTC

d_gene: NA
abundance: many
j_gene: TRBJ2-3
v_gene: TRBV13
CDR3aa: CASSSTRDSSTDTQYF
CDR3nt: TGTGCCAGCAGCTCCACCCGGGACTCCAGCACAGATACGCAGTATTTT